The 17 T cell receptor beta chains listed next were all sequenced from one sample in a study of OX40 agonist ivuxolimab in advanced cancers. Some clones are missing from TCRdb's copy, which holds only in-frame ones; the method was immunoSEQ multiplex PCR. The top ten clones hold about 0.82% of a sample with 98,000 or so clones, about 88% of them seen once. The sample consisted of CD4+ or CD8+ T cells sorted from blood, taken in a trial of the OX40 agonist ivuxolimab. The receptors were sampled from an adult with an advanced solid tumor such as melanoma, head and neck, liver or kidney cancer.

The rearrangement links TRBV4-1 to TRBJ2-1; D is undetermined. V lost 0 bases and J 0 bases, leaving 6 bases between the germline ends. The CDR3 is 15 amino acids. The germline CDR1 and CDR2 sequences are MGHRA and YSYEKL. CDR3: CASSQDPRSYNEQFF. CDR3 bases: TGCGCCAGCAGCCAAGATCCCCGCTCCTACAATGAGCAGTTCTTC.

V usage is TRBV29-1 and J usage is TRBJ1-1, with 7 nucleotides matching TRBD1. Germline CDR1 reads SQVTM; CDR2 reads ANQGSEA. CDR3 length: 14 residues. V dropped 7 bases and J dropped 5; count of bases not matched to a gene: 13. CDR3 loop: CSAGGILRGTEAFF. The CDR3 nucleotides read TGCAGCGCAGGGGGAATCCTACGGGGTACTGAAGCTTTCTTT.

This chain links TRBV5-1 with TRBJ2-5; D remains ambiguous. Trimming pared 0 bases from V and 4 bases from J, leaving 7 bases between. Germline V gene data show CDR1 as SGHRS and CDR2 as YFSETQ. The CDR3 has 13 residues. This CDR3 reads CASSLGLGETQYF. The DNA of the CDR3 is TGCGCCAGCAGCTTGGGGCTCGGAGAGACCCAGTACTTC.

The gene calls are TRBV19 and TRBJ2-5, with D unresolved. CDR3 length: 14 residues. From germline, CDR1 is LNHDA and CDR2 SQIVND (reference sequence). V was trimmed by 4 bases and J by 5 bases, leaving 14 bases between them. CDR3 loop: CASSTSSGEETQYF. The CDR3 DNA follows: TGTGCCAGTAGTACCTCCTCGGGTGAGGAGACCCAGTACTTC.

The CDR3 sequence: CASNDGGQGPEQYV. In DNA, the CDR3 is TGTGCCAGCAATGATGGGGGACAGGGCCCCGAGCAGTACGTC. The chain combines TRBV27 with TRBJ2-7, with 9 bases matching TRBD1. The V segment lost 7 bases and the J segment 6 bases; nucleotides outside the gene matches: 10. The CDR3 contains 14 residues. In germline, CDR1 is MNHEY, CDR2 SMNVEV (reference sequence).

This chain uses TRBV30 with TRBJ2-1; TRBD2 aligns across 7 bases. Germline CDR1 is GTSNPN and CDR2 is SVGIG (reference sequence). V was clipped by 2 bases and J by 6 bases; unmatched bases: 19. CDR3 length: 18 amino acids. CDR3 sequence (DNA): TGTGCCTGGAGTCGCAAACCTTTCTTGGGACTAACCTTCAATGAGCAGTTCTTC. Its protein product is CAWSRKPFLGLTFNEQFF.

The rearrangement joins TRBV6-5 to TRBJ1-2, with 8 bases fitting TRBD1. In germline, CDR1 is MNHEY, CDR2 SVGAGI. V shed 6 bases and J 4 bases; nucleotides not matched to a gene: 4. The CDR3 has 13 residues. The chain's CDR3 is CASRWTGSYGYTF. For the CDR3, the DNA is TGTGCCAGCAGGTGGACAGGGAGCTATGGCTACACCTTC.

In DNA, the CDR3 is TGCGCCAGCAGCCAGGAACTACAGGTTCCCTCTGGAAACACCATATATTTT. Translation: CASSQELQVPSGNTIYF. The chain joins TRBV4-3 to TRBJ1-3, with D perhaps TRBD1 (5 bases). This CDR3 comprises 17 residues. The germline V gene encodes CDR1 LGHNA and CDR2 YSLEER. Trimming pared 3 bases from V and 0 bases from J, leaving 15 bases between.

V usage is TRBV7-2 and J usage is TRBJ2-1; 8 bases fit TRBD2. This CDR3 has 14 amino acids. Germline V lookup: CDR1 SGHTA, CDR2 FQGNSA. The J segment lost 7 bases and the V segment lost 1 base, leaving 3 bases of the junction unmatched. The CDR3 DNA follows: TGTGCCAGCAGCTTAGGGGGACTAGTTAATGAGCAGTTCTTC. It specifies CASSLGGLVNEQFF.

The CDR3 loop reads CASSTQGYGANVLTF. CDR3 nucleotide sequence: TGCGCCAGCAGCACCCAAGGTTACGGGGCCAACGTCCTGACTTTC. V is TRBV5-1 and J is TRBJ2-6; D remains ambiguous. Trimming pared 4 bases from V and 4 bases from J, leaving 12 bases between. Germline V CDR1 and CDR2: SGHRS, YFSETQ. The length of the CDR3 is 15 residues.

The chain employs TRBV28 and TRBJ1-3, with D tentatively TRBD1 (5 bases). Trimming left V 6 bases short and J 7 bases short, with 16 bases between. The V gene's germline CDR1 is MDHEN and CDR2 SYDVKM. The CDR3 is 14 residues long. CDR3 in amino acids: CASSLYRGKNTIYF. Here the CDR3 DNA reads TGTGCCAGCAGCTTGTATCGGGGGAAGAACACCATATATTTT.

The gene calls are TRBV28 and TRBJ1-5, with 9 bases aligning to TRBD1. CDR1 MDHEN and CDR2 SYDVKM come from the germline V gene. After removal of 3 bases from V and 10 bases from J, the junction contained 7 bases not matched to a gene. This CDR3 has 14 amino acids. CDR3 in amino acids: CASSLGDRDGPQHF. The CDR3 region has the DNA TGTGCCAGCAGTTTGGGGGACAGGGATGGCCCCCAGCATTTT.

The rearrangement joins TRBV10-3 to TRBJ2-1; D is possibly TRBD2 (5 bases). The germline V and J ends were trimmed by 8 bases and 5 bases, with 13 bases remaining between them. Germline CDR1 is ENHRY and CDR2 is SYGVKD. The CDR3 contains 13 residues. The CDR3: CAIRSGWDNEQFF. CDR3 coding DNA: TGTGCCATCCGCAGCGGCTGGGACAATGAGCAGTTCTTC.

DNA for the CDR3: TGTGCCAGCTCACCAAGTGGGGGGGGCAATGAGCAGTTCTTC. Its translation is CASSPSGGGNEQFF. The V gene is TRBV18, the J gene TRBJ2-1, with 7 bases aligning to TRBD2. The length of the CDR3 is 14 residues. Trimming at V came to 2 bases and at J to 6 bases, leaving 4 bases not matched to a gene. Germline CDR1 and CDR2: KGHSH and LQKENI.

Here the CDR3 DNA reads TGTGCCAGCAAAAGGATGGTAGCGGGAGGGCCAAAGACCCAGTACTTC. Protein product: CASKRMVAGGPKTQYF. J is TRBJ2-5 and V is TRBV2; 11 bases line up with TRBD2. After removal of 7 bases from V and 6 bases from J, the junction contained 13 bases not matched to a gene. Germline V gives CDR1 SNHLY, CDR2 FYNNEI. CDR3 length: 16 residues.

This chain connects TRBV2 to TRBJ2-1; 7 bases match TRBD1. J was trimmed by 5 bases and V by 6 bases; bases with no gene match: 13. The CDR3 loop spans 16 amino acids. CDR1 and CDR2 (germline): SNHLY, FYNNEI. CDR3 in amino acids: CASSVTRGPGNNEQFF. In DNA, the CDR3 is TGTGCCAGCAGCGTCACTAGGGGGCCGGGAAACAATGAGCAGTTCTTC.

The count of this clone is one. The chain has TRBV9 and TRBJ2-5; 10 positions agree with TRBD2. After removal of 4 bases from V and 5 bases from J, the junction contained 11 bases not matched to a gene. Germline lookup yields CDR1 SGDLS and CDR2 YYNGEE. The CDR3 length is 16 residues. The CDR3 DNA reads TGTGCCAGCAGCTCTCGCAGCGGGAGGGCTTTGGAGACCCAGTACTTC. Protein: CASSSRSGRALETQYF. The whole variable domain, remainder taken from reference TRBV9 and TRBJ2-5, is DSGVTQTPKHLITATGQRVTLRCSPRSGDLSVYWYQQSLDQGLQFLIQYYNGEERAKGNILERFSAQQFPDLHSELNLSSLELGDSALYFCASSSRSGRALETQYFGPGTRLLVL.